One and the same sample provided the 16 T cell receptor beta chains below, sequenced in a study of blood T cell repertoires in COVID-19. TCRdb's copy holds only in-frame clones and misses some; the assay was immunoSEQ multiplex PCR. Here the sample spans about 70,000 clones, 70% to 85% being singletons. Material: peripheral blood. These receptors were taken from a woman aged 60 to 75 with acute or convalescent COVID-19.

V usage is TRBV13 and J usage is TRBJ2-5; 8 nucleotides align to TRBD2. Germline assignment: CDR1 PRHDT and CDR2 FYEKMQ (reference sequence). The V segment lost 5 bases and the J segment 4 bases; nucleotides outside the gene matches: 12. The CDR3 spans 16 residues. The CDR3 DNA follows: TGTGCCAGCAGCCTCCGTGGCGGGAGGATAGGAGAGACCCAGTACTTC. Its protein product is CASSLRGGRIGETQYF.

This clone was seen a handful of times. V and J are TRBV27 and TRBJ2-6, with 9 bases that match TRBD1. This CDR3 has 17 residues. J was trimmed by 2 bases and V by 5 bases; bases with no gene match: 7. CDR1 MNHEY and CDR2 SMNVEV come from the germline V gene (reference sequence). CDR3 bases: TGTGCCAGCAGTCCCGGGACAGGGAACGCTGGGGCCAACGTCCTGACTTTC. Residues: CASSPGTGNAGANVLTF.

The J gene is TRBJ2-1, the V gene TRBV7-2; the match to TRBD2 covers 10 bases. The CDR3 runs to 15 residues. After removal of 5 bases from V and 2 bases from J, the junction contained 3 bases not matched to a gene. Germline-derived CDR1 and CDR2 are SGHTA and FQGNSA. CDR3 amino acids: CASSASGSTYNEQFF. The CDR3 DNA sequence: TGTGCCAGCAGCGCTAGCGGGAGTACCTACAATGAGCAGTTCTTC.

The chain is built from TRBV7-9 and TRBJ2-7, with D maybe TRBD1 (5 bases). The length of the CDR3 is 16 residues. The V gene lost 1 base and the J gene lost 4 bases, with 17 bases spanning the gap. Germline CDR1 and CDR2: SEHNR and FQNEAQ (reference sequence). This chain's CDR3 is CASSLGPGSPLYEQYF. CDR3 DNA: TGTGCCAGCAGCTTAGGTCCAGGGTCTCCTTTATACGAGCAGTACTTC.

The CDR3 nucleotides read TGTGCCACCCTAGACAGTTTGAACACTGAAGCTTTCTTT. Translated: CATLDSLNTEAFF. This rearrangement joins TRBV6-5 to TRBJ1-1; a weak D match, TRBD1 (5 bases). CDR1 is MNHEY, CDR2 SVGAGI, per germline. The CDR3 has 13 amino acids. V dropped 10 bases and J dropped 0 bases, with 12 bases sitting between them.

V usage is TRBV6-5 and J usage is TRBJ1-5; the D is unclear. This CDR3 is built from 15 residues. Trimming left V 6 bases short and J 2 bases short, with 14 bases between. Per germline, CDR1 MNHEY and CDR2 SVGAGI. The CDR3 sequence: CASSLDGRRNQPQHF. CDR3 DNA: TGTGCCAGCAGCCTGGACGGGAGGCGCAATCAGCCCCAGCATTTT.

The J gene is TRBJ1-2, the V gene TRBV5-5, with 8 positions matching TRBD1. The CDR3 consists of 15 residues. CDR1 and CDR2 from the germline V gene are SGHKS and YYEKEE (reference sequence). J lost 7 bases, V lost 4 bases, and 12 bases had no gene match. The CDR3 region is CASSQGAVDPPGYTF. The DNA of the CDR3 is TGTGCCAGCAGCCAGGGGGCCGTGGACCCCCCTGGCTACACCTTC.

Written as DNA, the CDR3 is TGTGCCAGCAGCACCCGGGACAACATGAACACTGAAGCTTTCTTT. This sequence encodes CASSTRDNMNTEAFF. V gene TRBV7-2 combines with J gene TRBJ1-1; the D gene is possibly TRBD1 (6 bases). The CDR3 runs 15 residues. Germline values: CDR1 SGHTA, CDR2 FQGNSA. Trimming shortened V by 5 bases and J by 0 bases, and 13 bases separated the two germline ends.

The table lists this clone with a count of one. The V and J genes are TRBV6-6 and TRBJ2-1; D might be TRBD2 (6 bases). Germline V gene lookup returns CDR1 MNHNY and CDR2 SVGAGI (reference sequence). The CDR3 runs to 16 residues. V was cut by 8 bases and J by 2 bases, with 19 bases left in between. CDR3 in DNA: TGTGCCAGCCGGGGGAGTGGGCTTGAGGCCTACAATGAGCAGTTCTTC. This gives the protein CASRGSGLEAYNEQFF.

The chain joins TRBV5-6 to TRBJ1-2; tentative D call: TRBD1 (6 bases). This CDR3 has 16 residues. V lost 0 bases to trimming and J lost 0 bases, with 12 bases between them. CDR1 SGHDT and CDR2 YYEEEE come from the germline V gene. CDR3 sequence: CASSLVGTPANYGYTF. In DNA, the CDR3 is TGTGCCAGCAGCTTGGTTGGGACACCGGCTAACTATGGCTACACCTTC.

The rearrangement uses TRBV3-1 (or the pseudogene TRBV3-2) and TRBJ1-2; D is ambiguous. Germline loops: CDR1 LGHDT, CDR2 YNNKEL (reference sequence). The V gene lost 6 bases and the J gene lost 4 bases, with 15 bases spanning the gap. The CDR3 has 14 residues. CDR3 residues: CASRPLSDSYGYTF. The CDR3 DNA reads TGTGCCAGCAGACCCTTGAGTGATTCCTATGGCTACACCTTC.

The CDR3 region has the DNA TGTGCCAGCAGCTCCAAGGTAACTAGCGGATCCTACAATGAGCAGTTCTTC. Translation gives CASSSKVTSGSYNEQFF. The chain recombines TRBV11-2 with TRBJ2-1; 8 positions match TRBD2. J was trimmed by 1 base and V by 4 bases; bases with no gene match: 9. Germline assignment: CDR1 SGHAT and CDR2 FQNNGV. The CDR3 loop spans 17 amino acids.

This clone has a single count. The CDR3 DNA reads TGCGCCAGCAGTGAACCGACTAGGAGAGAGACCCAGTACTTC. It translates to CASSEPTRRETQYF. The chain joins TRBV10-2 to TRBJ2-5; D is possibly TRBD2 (6 bases). Germline assignment: CDR1 WSHSY and CDR2 SAAADI. Trimming took off 3 bases at V and 4 bases at J, with 12 bases between the two ends. This CDR3 is built from 14 residues.

V usage is TRBV23-1 and J usage is TRBJ2-7, with a weak D call TRBD1 (5 bases). TRBV23-1 is flagged as an ORF with uncertain function. CDR3 length: 17 amino acids. The V end lost 6 bases, the J end lost 2 bases, and 23 bases lay between the germline ends. CDR3 coding DNA: TGCGCCAGCAGAGCATGGGGCAGGGCCCTTTCTCCCTACGAGCAGTACTTC. Protein product: CASRAWGRALSPYEQYF.

The chain joins TRBV2 to TRBJ1-1; 9 bases match TRBD1. With V trimmed by 8 bases and J by 8 bases, 9 bases remained unmatched. Per the germline V gene, CDR1 is SNHLY and CDR2 is FYNNEI. This CDR3 has 13 residues. The CDR3 loop reads CASASLGTGEAFF. The CDR3, as DNA: TGTGCCAGCGCCTCCCTTGGGACAGGGGAAGCTTTCTTT.

The V gene is TRBV5-7, the J gene TRBJ2-3; the D gene is possibly TRBD1 (6 bases). TRBV5-7 is filed as an ORF, its function uncertain. The V and J ends lost 3 bases and 7 bases respectively, with 30 bases between them. This CDR3 has 19 amino acids. CDR3 sequence (DNA): TGTGCCAGCAGCTCGCCACCCACGACAGGAATGGGGGTATATCATACGCAGTATTTT. It encodes CASSSPPTTGMGVYHTQYF.